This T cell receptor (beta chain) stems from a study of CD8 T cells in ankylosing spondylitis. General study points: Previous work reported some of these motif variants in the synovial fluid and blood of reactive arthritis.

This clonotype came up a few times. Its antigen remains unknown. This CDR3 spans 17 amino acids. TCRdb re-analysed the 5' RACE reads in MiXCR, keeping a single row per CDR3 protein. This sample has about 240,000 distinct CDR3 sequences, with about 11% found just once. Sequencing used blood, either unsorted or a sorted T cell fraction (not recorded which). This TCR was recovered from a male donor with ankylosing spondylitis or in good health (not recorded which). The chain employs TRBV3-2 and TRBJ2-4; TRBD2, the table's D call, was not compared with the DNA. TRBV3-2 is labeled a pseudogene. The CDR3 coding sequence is TGTGCCTCCTCCTCCTCCGGGGGGGGGCGAGCCAAAAACATTCAGTACTTC. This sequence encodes CASSSSGGGRAKNIQYF.